This T cell receptor (beta chain) was sequenced during a study of blood T cell repertoires in COVID-19. This clone has just a few counts. Per the study methods: It was from reference gene primer amplification that nucleated cell counts were estimated. Using immunoSEQ multiplex PCR, the repertoire was profiled, and TCRdb retains in-frame clones only, with some absent. V and J calls and clone size come straight from that table; D and trimming were deduced from the DNA. This table has 70,000 or so clones, about nine tenths appearing once. With V trimmed by 6 bases and J by 11 bases, 16 bases remained unmatched. The CDR3 is 15 residues long. Looked up from germline, CDR1 is MNHEY and CDR2 is SVGAGI.

The source of this sequence is a woman of 80 years or more with active or convalescent COVID-19. The gene calls are TRBV6-5 and TRBJ2-7; 10 bases match TRBD1. The sequencing input was peripheral blood. CDR3 in amino acids: CASRMGGTGEDKEYF. The CDR3 nucleotides read TGTGCCAGCAGAATGGGGGGGACAGGGGAGGATAAGGAGTACTTC.